The present entry profiles one T cell receptor (beta chain) with its context. Profiled with immunoSEQ multiplex PCR; TCRdb holds only in-frame clones, not every one. This sample carries 250,000 to 300,000 clones, around 87% of them seen once, and the ten largest clones take about 5%. The source of the sample is a study of blood T cell repertoires in COVID-19. Sequencing input: peripheral blood. The origin of this receptor is a woman aged 55-70 years with COVID-19, enrolled during active disease.

CDR3 sequence (DNA): TGTGCCAGCAGCCCGTCGACAGGAGCCTACGAGCAGTACTTC. This translates into CASSPSTGAYEQYF. V and J are TRBV11-3 and TRBJ2-7; possibly TRBD1 for D (6 bases). The CDR3 runs to 14 residues. Germline assignment: CDR1 SGHNT and CDR2 YENEEA. V gave up 5 bases and J gave up 2 bases, with 13 bases separating them.